Presented here are 9 T cell receptor beta chains from one specimen sequenced in a study of vaccination effects on CD4 cells after COVID-19. After expansion with viral peptide pools in the ViraFEST assay, antigen-specific CD4+ T cells were sequenced. Subsequent to 10 days of culture, CD4+ T cells were isolated. Negative nucleocapsid antibody tests before and after vaccination confirmed no previous SARS-CoV-2 infection. These receptors lack a known antigen. Libraries were prepared by immunoSEQ multiplex PCR; TCRdb keeps only in-frame clonotypes and omits some of them. The repertoire holds some 77,000 clones, with roughly 78% as singletons. The source was CD4+ T cells from PBMCs cultured with HCoV-OC43 spike peptides, collected before COVID-19 vaccination. Sample subset: HCoV-OC43 spike overlapping peptide pool stimulation. The receptors derive from a human donor who received a COVID-19 vaccine.

V and J are TRBV24-1 and TRBJ2-2; a weak D match, TRBD1 (5 bases). This CDR3 spans 13 amino acids. Trimming shortened V by 10 bases and J by 1 base, and 9 bases separated the two germline ends. Germline V gene data show CDR1 as KGHDR and CDR2 as SFDVKD. In DNA form, the CDR3 reads TGTGCCACAGGGGCGCTGAACACCGGGGAGCTGTTTTTT. Amino acid sequence: CATGALNTGELFF.

The chain employs TRBV7-2 and TRBJ2-5, with no clear D. This CDR3 has 13 amino acids. Germline V gene data show CDR1 as SGHTA and CDR2 as FQGNSA. V was shortened by 0 bases and J by 11 bases, with 13 bases between the two germline ends. CDR3 coding DNA: TGTGCCAGCAGCTTAGCATGGACGCCGAGGCAGTACTTC. It specifies CASSLAWTPRQYF.

This clone has a single count. The chain combines TRBV5-1 with TRBJ2-5, with D unclear. Deletions cut 4 bases from V and 1 base from J, with 2 bases between. The CDR3 totals 11 residues. CDR1 is SGHRS, CDR2 YFSETQ, per germline. Written as DNA, the CDR3 is TGCGCCAGCAGCCGCCAAGAGACCCAGTACTTC. Protein: CASSRQETQYF.

The chain is built from TRBV29-1 and TRBJ2-1; 8 bases are shared with TRBD1. After removal of 5 bases from V and 6 bases from J, the junction contained 12 bases not matched to a gene. The CDR3 spans 15 residues. Germline V gene sequence: CDR1 SQVTM, CDR2 ANQGSEA. CDR3 residues: CSVTLFQGASNEQFF. The CDR3 DNA is TGCAGCGTTACTTTATTTCAGGGGGCCTCCAATGAGCAGTTCTTC.

The rearrangement links TRBV4-1 to TRBJ2-1; 8 bases line up with TRBD1. V was clipped by 3 bases and J by 5 bases; unmatched bases: 12. CDR1 is MGHRA and CDR2 is YSYEKL in the germline V gene. The CDR3 is 17 amino acids. The CDR3 sequence is CASSHKLQGVPDNEQFF. The CDR3 DNA sequence: TGCGCCAGCAGCCACAAACTACAGGGGGTCCCCGACAATGAGCAGTTCTTC.

The chain couples TRBV6-4 to TRBJ1-1; D is undetermined. The CDR3 has 13 residues. Germline V gene sequence: CDR1 MRHNA, CDR2 SNTAGT. V lost 3 bases, J lost 1 base, and 6 bases lay in between. The CDR3 region has the DNA TGTGCCAGCAGTGAATATACGAACACTGAAGCTTTCTTT. Its translation is CASSEYTNTEAFF.

The table lists this clone with a few counts. This sequence joins TRBV5-1 and TRBJ1-5; TRBD1 agrees at 10 bases. CDR1 and CDR2 (germline): SGHRS, YFSETQ. Trimming took 9 bases from V and 2 from J; bases not matched to a gene: 20. The CDR3 sequence is 19 residues long. The chain's CDR3 is CATARPGTGEIGGNQPQHF. CDR3 coding DNA: TGCGCCACCGCACGTCCCGGGACAGGGGAAATAGGCGGCAATCAGCCCCAGCATTTT.

This sequence joins TRBV5-1 and TRBJ2-5, with TRBD1 identical over 11 bases. In germline, CDR1 is SGHRS, CDR2 YFSETQ. The CDR3 covers 16 residues. V shed 7 bases and J 5 bases; nucleotides not matched to a gene: 13. The CDR3 is CASQVIPGQGGETQYF. CDR3 nucleotides: TGCGCCAGCCAAGTTATACCGGGACAGGGGGGTGAGACCCAGTACTTC.

In regard to this clone: Other DNA sequences in this sample translate to the same CDR3. The chain links TRBV9 to TRBJ2-2; TRBD2 matches 7 bases. J was trimmed by 2 bases and V by 2 bases; bases with no gene match: 3. This CDR3 has 15 residues. In germline, CDR1 is SGDLS, CDR2 YYNGEE. CDR3 DNA sequence: TGTGCCAGCAGCGTCGGCGGGGGAAACACCGGGGAGCTGTTTTTT. It translates to CASSVGGGNTGELFF.